This T cell receptor (beta chain) was captured in a study of T cells in Graves' hyperthyroidism and ophthalmopathy. As for this clonotype: The antigen is undetermined.

In germline, CDR1 is DFQATT, CDR2 SNEGSKA (reference sequence). The CDR3 contains 13 residues. V was trimmed by 3 bases and J by 2 bases, leaving 10 bases between them. The study's findings and limits: A median around 6.8 months before onset, the model predicted ophthalmopathy.

RNA transcripts served as the template for amplifying TCR beta CDR3 regions. An initial round of RT-PCR targeting the TCR CDR3 relied on the HTBI primer set. One entry per CDR3 protein, called by TCRdb with MiXCR from the multiplex PCR reads. In the table there are around 560,000 distinct CDR3 sequences, about a sixth of which are singletons. Sequenced sample: blood. The receptor comes from a woman under 30 with Graves' hyperthyroidism. The chain couples TRBV20-1 to TRBJ1-1; a possible D gene is TRBD1 (6 bases). CDR3 in DNA: TGCAGTGCTAGCAGGGACACCAACACTGAAGCTTTCTTT. Encoded protein: CSASRDTNTEAFF.